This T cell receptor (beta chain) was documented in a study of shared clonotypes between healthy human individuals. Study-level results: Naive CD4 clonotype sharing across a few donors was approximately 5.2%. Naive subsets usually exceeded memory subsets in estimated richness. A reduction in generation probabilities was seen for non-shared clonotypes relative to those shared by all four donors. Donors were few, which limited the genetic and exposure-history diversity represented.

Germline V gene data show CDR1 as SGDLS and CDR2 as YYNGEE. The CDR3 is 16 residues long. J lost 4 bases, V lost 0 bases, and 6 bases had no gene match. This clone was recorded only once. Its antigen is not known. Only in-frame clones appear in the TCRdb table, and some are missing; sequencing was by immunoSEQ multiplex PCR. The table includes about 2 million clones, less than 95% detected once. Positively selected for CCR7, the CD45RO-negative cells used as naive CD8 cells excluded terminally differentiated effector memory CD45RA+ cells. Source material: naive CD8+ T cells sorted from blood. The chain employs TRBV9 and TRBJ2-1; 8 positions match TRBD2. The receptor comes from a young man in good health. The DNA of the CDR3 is TGTGCCAGCAGCGTAGTCGAGCGGGGGCCTTACAATGAGCAGTTCTTC. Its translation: CASSVVERGPYNEQFF.